Sequencing of this TCR beta chain was carried out in a study of T cells expressing NK-cell markers. Study in general: Sorted CD3+CD56+NKG2C+, CD3+CD56+NKG2C- and CD3+CD56-NKG2C+ T cells provided the TCR beta repertoires. One of the eight sequenced donors was seronegative, whereas the other seven were HCMV-seropositive. Study conclusions and caveats: Where several donors were concerned, these clonotypes also led the CD3+CD56-NKG2C+ fraction.

In regard to this clonotype: Its antigen is currently unknown.

Synthesis of TCR beta cDNA relied on 5'RACE template switching carrying UMIs. TCRdb re-called the 5' RACE reads; one entry per CDR3 protein, DNA not given. Its listing shows about half a million distinct CDR3 sequences. The CDR3 extends over 15 amino acids. The germline CDR1 and CDR2 sequences are LNHNV and YYDKDF (reference sequence). The rearrangement links TRBV15 to TRBJ2-5; there is no DNA to check the TCRdb D call of TRBD2. The receptor was derived from a woman between 45 and 60 years old in good health. The sample was blood T cells: a sorted CD56 or NKG2C T cell subset, CD4+ or CD8+ T cells, or bulk PBMC T cells (not recorded which). The CDR3 here is CATSRFSGSDETQYF.